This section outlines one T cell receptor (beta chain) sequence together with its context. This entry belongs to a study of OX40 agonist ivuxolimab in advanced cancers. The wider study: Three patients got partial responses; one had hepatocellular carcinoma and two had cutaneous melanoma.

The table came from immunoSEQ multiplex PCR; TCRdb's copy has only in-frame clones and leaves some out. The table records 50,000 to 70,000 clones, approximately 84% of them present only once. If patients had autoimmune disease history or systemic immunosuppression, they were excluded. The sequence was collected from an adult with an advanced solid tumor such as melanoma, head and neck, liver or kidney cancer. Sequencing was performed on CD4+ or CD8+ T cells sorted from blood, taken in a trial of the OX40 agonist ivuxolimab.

CDR3 sequence reads: CASSESVGAGVGELFF. In DNA form, the CDR3 reads TGCGCCAGCAGTGAGTCTGTGGGGGCCGGCGTCGGGGAGCTGTTTTTT. The chain links TRBV10-1 to TRBJ2-2, with D possibly being TRBD1 (6 bases). The V end lost 0 bases, the J end lost 7 bases, and 15 bases lay between the germline ends. This CDR3 region has 16 residues. The germline V gene encodes CDR1 WNHNN and CDR2 SYGVQD (reference sequence).